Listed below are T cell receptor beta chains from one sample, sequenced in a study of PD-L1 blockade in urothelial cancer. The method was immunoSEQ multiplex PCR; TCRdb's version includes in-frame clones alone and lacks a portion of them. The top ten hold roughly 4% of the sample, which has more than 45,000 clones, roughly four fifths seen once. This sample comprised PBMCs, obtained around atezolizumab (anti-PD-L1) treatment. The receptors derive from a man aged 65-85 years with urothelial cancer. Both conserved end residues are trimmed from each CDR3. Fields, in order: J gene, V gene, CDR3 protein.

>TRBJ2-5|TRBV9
ASSVAVSLGETQY
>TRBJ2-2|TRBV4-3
ASSQDRYRGATGELF
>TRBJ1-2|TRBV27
ASRPRGLEGYGYT
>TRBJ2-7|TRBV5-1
ASSLWAGPGEQY
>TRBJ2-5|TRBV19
ASSISSALRETQY
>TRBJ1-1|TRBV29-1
SVAEDPNTEAF
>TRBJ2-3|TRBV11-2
ASSLGSGLDTQY
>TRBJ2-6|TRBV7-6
ASSLGGTSGANVLT
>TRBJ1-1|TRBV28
ASRTPIMNTEAF
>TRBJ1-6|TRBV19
ASSQSTHNSPLH
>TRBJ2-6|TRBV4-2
ASSPPGERANVLT
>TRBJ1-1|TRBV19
ASSTGTGKGTEAF
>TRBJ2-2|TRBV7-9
ASRGARGTGELF
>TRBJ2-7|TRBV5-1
ASSSGTGIYEQY
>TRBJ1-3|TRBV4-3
ASSQGGVGRDTIY
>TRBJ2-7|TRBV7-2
ASSLAKPARAVYEQY
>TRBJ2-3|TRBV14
ASSPRGLATTDTQY
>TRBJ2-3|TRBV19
ASSMAGGLTDTQY
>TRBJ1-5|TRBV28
ASSSYGGTGFQPQH
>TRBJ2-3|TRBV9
ASSPQSLISTDTQY
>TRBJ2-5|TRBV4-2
ASSQGGQQETQY
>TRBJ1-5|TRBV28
ASSLSRGAGPQH
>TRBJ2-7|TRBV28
ASSTQGDLKYEQY
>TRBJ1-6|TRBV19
ASSLRAGAYNSPLH
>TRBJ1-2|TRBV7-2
ASSSGTLRVYGYT
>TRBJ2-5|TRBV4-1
ASSQGLTGGLRETQY
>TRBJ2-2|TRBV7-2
ASSYKGTGGYTGELF
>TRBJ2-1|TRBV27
ASSLGLAANNEQF